This entry lists 10 T cell receptor beta chains sequenced from one sample in a study of cytomegalovirus exposure and HLA in healthy donors. Both 60 Vbeta primers and 13 Jbeta primers went into the PCR. Assay: immunoSEQ multiplex PCR; the TCRdb copy retains only in-frame clones and omits some. This table has around 160,000 clones, 65% to 90% appearing once. The specimen sequenced was PBMCs. Source of these receptors: a human donor in good health.

The V call is TRBV7-2, the J call TRBJ2-4, with D unclear. The CDR3 totals 16 residues. CDR1 and CDR2 (germline): SGHTA, FQGNSA. V was trimmed by 1 base and J by 0 bases, leaving 10 bases between them. CDR3 DNA: TGTGCCAGCAGCTTAGATCTGGGCCTAGCCAAAAACATTCAGTACTTC. Translated: CASSLDLGLAKNIQYF.

This clone was seen once. The CDR3 loop reads CASSPIQGVGSPLHF. The CDR3, as DNA: TGTGCCAGCAGCCCTATACAGGGGGTGGGTTCACCCCTCCACTTT. This chain connects TRBV11-2 to TRBJ1-6; TRBD1 agrees at 8 bases. This CDR3 is 15 amino acids long. V was pared by 5 bases and J by 9 bases, with 9 bases of the junction left unmatched. CDR1 and CDR2 from the germline V gene are SGHAT and FQNNGV.

V usage is TRBV9 and J usage is TRBJ2-5; no clear D gene. Germline CDR1 and CDR2: SGDLS and YYNGEE. The CDR3 length is 13 residues. With 0 bases removed from V and 5 bases from J, the gap between germline ends came to 8 bases. The CDR3 bases are TGTGCCAGCAGCGTAGATACCGGGGAGACCCAGTACTTC. It encodes CASSVDTGETQYF.

A word on this clone: At the DNA level, this CDR3 is encoded by other sequences in the same sample as well. The rearrangement uses TRBV9 and TRBJ2-3, with D possibly TRBD2 on 6 matching bases. V was trimmed by 2 bases and J by 2 bases, leaving 9 bases between them. CDR1 is SGDLS, CDR2 YYNGEE, per germline. The CDR3 has 14 residues. The CDR3 DNA reads TGTGCCAGCAGCGTCCGCGGGGACACAGATACGCAGTATTTT. The encoded protein is CASSVRGDTDTQYF.

This clone was seen just once. This chain uses TRBV27 with TRBJ2-5, with D possibly TRBD2 on 6 matching bases. This CDR3 is 14 amino acids long. CDR1 and CDR2 from the germline V gene are MNHEY and SMNVEV (reference sequence). V was shortened by 0 bases and J by 4 bases, with 9 bases between the two germline ends. The DNA for the CDR3 is TGTGCCAGCAGTTTATCAGGTAGCGGAGAGACCCAGTACTTC. Translation: CASSLSGSGETQYF.

The CDR3 DNA is TGCGCCAGCAGCCCGACGCGGGAGGGCTGGGAGCTGTTTTTT. This gives the protein CASSPTREGWELFF. The chain uses TRBV4-1 and TRBJ2-2; 9 bases line up with TRBD2. V shed 4 bases, J shed 9 bases, and the junction held 6 bases outside the gene matches. This CDR3 comprises 14 residues. Germline V gene lookup returns CDR1 MGHRA and CDR2 YSYEKL.

CDR3: CASSEAGTSLAYEQYF. The DNA for the CDR3 is TGTGCCAGCAGTGAAGCGGGGACTAGTTTGGCCTACGAGCAGTACTTC. The V and J genes are TRBV6-1 and TRBJ2-7; the match to TRBD2 covers 8 bases. The CDR3 is made up of 16 amino acids. J was trimmed by 2 bases and V by 0 bases; bases with no gene match: 6. From germline, CDR1 is MNHNS and CDR2 SASEGT.

This clone came up a few times. This chain links TRBV5-1 with TRBJ2-5, with 9 nucleotides matching TRBD1. The J call is doubtful: the DNA matches TRBJ2-7 better. This CDR3 is 13 amino acids long. In germline, CDR1 is SGHRS, CDR2 YFSETQ. The CDR3 loop is CASTIDRGDEQYF. The CDR3 region has the DNA TGCGCCAGTACAATCGACAGGGGGGACGAGCAGTACTTC.

The chain joins TRBV5-1 to TRBJ2-5; 10 bases match TRBD2. Germline V CDR1 and CDR2: SGHRS, YFSETQ. V dropped 4 bases and J dropped 2; count of bases not matched to a gene: 5. The CDR3 length is 15 residues. CDR3 in DNA: TGCGCCAGCAGCACGGGACTAGCGAGACAAGAGACCCAGTACTTC. Its protein is CASSTGLARQETQYF.

J is TRBJ1-3 and V is TRBV18; 9 bases fit TRBD1. The CDR3 covers 15 residues. J was trimmed by 3 bases and V by 4 bases; bases with no gene match: 4. Germline-derived CDR1 and CDR2 are KGHSH and LQKENI. CDR3 protein: CASSQTGGFGNTIYF. The CDR3 DNA reads as TGTGCCAGCTCACAAACAGGGGGCTTTGGAAACACCATATATTTT.